The clone carrying this T cell receptor (beta chain) was seen only once. The sample comes from a study of T cell responses to AZD1222 COVID-19 vaccine. The CDR3 loop spans 14 amino acids. The germline V gene encodes CDR1 SGHNT and CDR2 YENEEA. Trimming removed 5 bases at V and 9 bases at J, with 17 bases between. Sequenced by immunoSEQ multiplex PCR; TCRdb stores in-frame clones only, minus some. Seen here are some 140,000 clones, roughly 90% observed once, and the top ten hold 3% to 3.5%. The receptor's source is an adult in good health. The rearrangement links TRBV11-3 to TRBJ2-1; unclear D gene. The sample consisted of peripheral blood, taken on day 0 of AZD1222 vaccination. The CDR3 sequence is CASSTGQPGGEQFF. CDR3 sequence (DNA): TGTGCCAGCAGCACCGGGCAACCCGGTGGTGAGCAGTTCTTC.